This is a list of T cell receptor beta chains from one sample in a study of blood T cell repertoires in COVID-19. Assay used: immunoSEQ multiplex PCR; TCRdb lists only in-frame clones, some missing. Among some 99,000 clones listed, approximately 84% were seen once. Sequencing was carried out using peripheral blood. The receptors derive from a woman over 75 with acute or convalescent COVID-19. The CDR3 runs from the conserved cysteine through the conserved F or W. Each record gives: D gene, J gene, V gene, clone size, CDR3 protein, CDR3 DNA. D genes are given only for firm matches. The listing skips clone size in some rows; elsewhere it reads once, few, many or a size class.

>NA|TRBJ2-4|TRBV5-1|NA
CASSFGLTKNIQYF
TGCGCCAGCAGCTTTGGACTAACTAAAAACATTCAGTACTTC
>NA|TRBJ1-5|TRBV3-1/TRBV3-2|NA
CASSQSGLGQPQHF
TGTGCCAGCAGCCAGTCAGGGCTAGGTCAGCCCCAGCATTTT
>TRBD2|TRBJ2-3|TRBV5-5|NA
CASSNSGTRKDTQYF
TGTGCCAGCAGCAACTCCGGGACTAGGAAGGATACGCAGTATTTT
>NA|TRBJ1-5|TRBV3-1/TRBV3-2|NA
CASSQGRGSGNQPQHF
TGTGCCAGCAGCCAAGGCAGGGGTAGTGGCAATCAGCCCCAGCATTTT
>TRBD1|TRBJ2-5|TRBV11-1|NA
CASSTGQGASDETQYF
TGTGCCAGCAGCACCGGACAGGGGGCTAGCGACGAGACCCAGTACTTC
>NA|TRBJ2-6|TRBV27|NA
CASSPLYSGANVLTF
TGTGCCAGCAGTCCCCTGTACTCTGGGGCCAACGTCCTGACTTTC
>NA|TRBJ1-2|TRBV6-1|NA
CASSERGFYKGYGYTF
TGTGCCAGCAGTGAGAGGGGGTTCTACAAAGGGTATGGCTACACCTTC
>TRBD1|TRBJ1-2|TRBV12-3/TRBV12-4|NA
CASSLGDRAGYTF
TGTGCCAGCAGTTTAGGGGACAGGGCAGGCTACACCTTC
>NA|TRBJ2-1|TRBV9|few
CASSVGRESYNEQFF
TGTGCCAGCAGCGTAGGGAGGGAATCCTACAATGAGCAGTTCTTC
>TRBD1|TRBJ1-1|TRBV28|NA
CASSSPTGVNTEAFF
TGTGCCAGCAGTTCCCCGACAGGGGTTAATACTGAAGCTTTCTTT
>NA|TRBJ1-2|TRBV12-3/TRBV12-4|NA
CASSSGNYGYTF
TGTGCCAGCAGTTCGGGGAACTATGGCTACACCTTC
>TRBD1|TRBJ2-5|TRBV9|NA
CASNPTGGQETQYF
TGTGCCAGCAACCCTACAGGGGGCCAAGAGACCCAGTACTTC
>NA|TRBJ1-4|TRBV2|NA
CASREGGSEKLFF
TGTGCCAGCAGGGAGGGAGGGAGTGAAAAACTGTTTTTT
>TRBD1|TRBJ1-5|TRBV28|NA
CASSFPRQGASNQPQHF
TGTGCCAGCAGTTTCCCTCGACAGGGAGCCAGCAATCAGCCCCAGCATTTT
>NA|TRBJ2-2|TRBV11-2|NA
CASSFGPVNTGELFF
TGTGCCAGCAGCTTTGGGCCGGTGAACACCGGGGAGCTGTTTTTT
>NA|TRBJ1-2|TRBV5-1|once
CASSLEGRDYGYTF
TGCGCCAGCAGCTTGGAAGGGAGGGACTATGGCTACACCTTC
>TRBD1|TRBJ2-2|TRBV10-3|NA
CAIWTGDLGTGELFF
TGTGCCATCTGGACAGGGGATTTAGGCACCGGGGAGCTGTTTTTT
>TRBD1|TRBJ1-1|TRBV5-4|NA
CASSWDRGDTEAFF
TGTGCCAGCAGCTGGGACAGGGGCGACACTGAAGCTTTCTTT
>NA|TRBJ1-3|TRBV5-1|NA
CASRQDSGNTIYF
TGCGCCAGTCGCCAGGACTCTGGAAACACCATATATTTT
>TRBD2|TRBJ2-1|TRBV9|few
CASSARKAGVVNEQFF
TGTGCCAGCAGCGCCCGCAAAGCGGGGGTAGTCAATGAGCAGTTCTTC
>NA|TRBJ1-2|TRBV18|NA
CASSPTETGNYGYTF
TGTGCCAGCTCACCAACCGAGACAGGAAACTATGGCTACACCTTC
>NA|TRBJ1-6|TRBV10-3|once
CAISESRPGGKGSPLHF
TGTGCCATCAGTGAGTCCCGACCGGGAGGGAAAGGTTCACCCCTCCACTTT
>NA|TRBJ1-2|TRBV27|NA
CASSLVGREGGYTF
TGTGCCAGCAGTTTAGTGGGCAGGGAAGGAGGCTACACCTTC
>TRBD2|TRBJ2-2|TRBV7-6|NA
CASSLASGTRGGELFF
TGTGCCAGCAGCTTAGCTTCCGGGACTAGAGGCGGGGAGCTGTTTTTT
>NA|TRBJ1-4|TRBV5-6|NA
CASSLTGRGSNEKLFF
TGTGCCAGCAGCTTGACGGGGCGGGGGAGTAATGAAAAACTGTTTTTT
>TRBD1|TRBJ1-5|TRBV5-6|few
CASSRGQSNQPQHF
TGTGCCAGCAGCAGGGGACAGAGCAATCAGCCCCAGCATTTT
>TRBD1|TRBJ1-1|TRBV5-1|once
CASSPGGQGTEAFF
TGCGCCAGCAGCCCCGGGGGACAGGGCACTGAAGCTTTCTTT
>NA|TRBJ2-3|TRBV5-5|NA
CASSLGAGSTQYF
TGTGCCAGCAGCTTGGGTGCGGGTAGTACGCAGTATTTT